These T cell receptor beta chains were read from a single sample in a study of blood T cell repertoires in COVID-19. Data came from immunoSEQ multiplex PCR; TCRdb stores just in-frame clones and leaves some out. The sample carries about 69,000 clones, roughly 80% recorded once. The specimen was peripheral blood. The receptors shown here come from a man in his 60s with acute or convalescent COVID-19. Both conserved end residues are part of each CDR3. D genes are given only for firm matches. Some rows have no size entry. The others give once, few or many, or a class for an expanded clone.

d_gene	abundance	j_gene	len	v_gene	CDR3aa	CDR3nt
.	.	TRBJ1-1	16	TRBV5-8	CASSLSSGGRNTEAFF	TGTGCCAGCAGCTTGTCTTCGGGGGGACGGAACACTGAAGCTTTCTTT
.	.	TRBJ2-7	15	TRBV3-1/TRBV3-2	CASSQETRRSYEQYF	TGTGCCAGCAGCCAAGAGACCCGGCGGTCCTACGAGCAGTACTTC
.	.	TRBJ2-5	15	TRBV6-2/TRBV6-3	CASSHPASGQETQYF	TGTGCCAGCAGCCATCCCGCGAGCGGCCAAGAGACCCAGTACTTC
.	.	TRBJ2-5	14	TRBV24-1	CATSDQMTWETQYF	TGTGCCACCAGTGATCAAATGACATGGGAGACCCAGTACTTC
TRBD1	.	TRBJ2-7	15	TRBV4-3	CASSHRQGLTYEQYF	TGCGCCAGCAGCCATAGACAGGGGTTAACCTACGAGCAGTACTTC
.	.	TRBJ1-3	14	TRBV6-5	CASSYTSSGNTIYF	TGTGCCAGCAGTTACACGAGCTCTGGAAACACCATATATTTT
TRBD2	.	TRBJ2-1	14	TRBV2	CASSESSGATEQFF	TGTGCCAGCAGTGAGTCTAGCGGGGCCACCGAGCAGTTCTTC
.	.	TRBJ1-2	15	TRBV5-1	CASSASGQYNYGYTF	TGCGCCAGCAGCGCCTCGGGACAATACAACTATGGCTACACCTTC
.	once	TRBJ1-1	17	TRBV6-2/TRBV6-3	CASSYSMEKVAVTEAFF	TGTGCCAGCAGTTACTCGATGGAGAAGGTGGCGGTCACTGAAGCTTTCTTT
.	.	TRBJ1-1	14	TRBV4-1	CASRDGAEMAEAFF	TGCGCCAGCAGGGACGGAGCGGAAATGGCAGAAGCTTTCTTT
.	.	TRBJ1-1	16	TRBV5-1	CASSTGEGPLISEAFF	TGCGCCAGCAGCACGGGGGAGGGGCCGTTAATTTCTGAAGCTTTCTTT
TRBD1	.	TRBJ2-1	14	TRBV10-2	CASTQTGMRNEQFF	TGCGCCAGCACTCAGACAGGGATGAGGAATGAGCAGTTCTTC
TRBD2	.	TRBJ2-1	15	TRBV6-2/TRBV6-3	CASSKTSGRYNEQFF	TGTGCCAGCAGTAAGACTAGCGGACGCTACAATGAGCAGTTCTTC
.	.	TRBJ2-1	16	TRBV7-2	CASSWTQGMVGNEQFF	TGTGCCAGCAGCTGGACGCAGGGCATGGTAGGCAATGAGCAGTTCTTC
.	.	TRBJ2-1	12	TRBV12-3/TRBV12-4	CASNAPGNEQFF	TGTGCCAGCAACGCCCCCGGCAATGAGCAGTTCTTC
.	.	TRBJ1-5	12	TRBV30	CAWSISNQPQHF	TGTGCCTGGAGTATAAGCAATCAGCCCCAGCATTTT
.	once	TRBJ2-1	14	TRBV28	CASRYGGGYNEQFF	TGTGCCAGCAGGTACGGTGGGGGGTACAATGAGCAGTTCTTC
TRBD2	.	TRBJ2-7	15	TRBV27	CASSLMGGGTYEQYF	TGTGCCAGCAGTTTAATGGGCGGGGGGACCTACGAGCAGTACTTC
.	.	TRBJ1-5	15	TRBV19	CASSISGQGGQPQHF	TGTGCCAGTAGTATCTCAGGGCAGGGAGGGCAGCCCCAGCATTTT
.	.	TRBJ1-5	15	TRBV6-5	CASRDTREGLGPQHF	TGTGCCAGCAGAGATACCAGGGAGGGGTTAGGGCCCCAGCATTTT
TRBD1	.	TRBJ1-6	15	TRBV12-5	CASGLLGQGDSPLHF	TGTGCTAGTGGTTTGTTGGGACAGGGGGACTCACCCCTCCACTTT
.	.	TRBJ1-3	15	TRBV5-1	CASSLYPSSGNTIYF	TGCGCCAGCAGCTTGTACCCTAGCTCTGGAAACACCATATATTTT
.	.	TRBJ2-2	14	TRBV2	CASSERGSTGELFF	TGTGCCAGCAGTGAAAGGGGGAGCACCGGGGAGCTGTTTTTT